This T cell receptor (beta chain) was identified in a study of T-cell memory formation after mild COVID-19. Overall study context: There were largely donor-specific TCR clusters.

This clonotype was seen a few times. The antigen is unknown. TCRdb re-called the 5' RACE reads with MiXCR, one entry per CDR3 protein. Counted here are 100,000 to 150,000 distinct CDR3 sequences, around 15% occurring once; the ten biggest clones make up 5.2%. Points from the study as a whole: Some clones that responded were present in memory (sampled pre-infection), which suggests cross-reactive memory joined. Clones shrinking from day 15 to 85 showed even CD4/CD8 mixes; later expanders tilted CD4+. CD4+ contracting clones were found mainly in CM and EM, and CD8+ ones in EMRA.

This receptor was identified in a man aged 18-30 years who had mild COVID-19 (a few samples of this study predate the infection). Cell type and time point are not known. The sequenced sample was PBMCs or a T cell subset sorted from them (not recorded which).

Written as DNA, the CDR3 is TGTGCCATCAGTGGAGGGACAGGGGACGACGAGCAGTACTTC. It is translated as CAISGGTGDDEQYF. The genes are TRBV10-3 and TRBJ2-7; the match to TRBD1 covers 10 bases. CDR3 size: 14 residues. Trimming took 4 bases from V and 5 from J; bases not matched to a gene: 5. CDR1 ENHRY and CDR2 SYGVKD come from the germline V gene.